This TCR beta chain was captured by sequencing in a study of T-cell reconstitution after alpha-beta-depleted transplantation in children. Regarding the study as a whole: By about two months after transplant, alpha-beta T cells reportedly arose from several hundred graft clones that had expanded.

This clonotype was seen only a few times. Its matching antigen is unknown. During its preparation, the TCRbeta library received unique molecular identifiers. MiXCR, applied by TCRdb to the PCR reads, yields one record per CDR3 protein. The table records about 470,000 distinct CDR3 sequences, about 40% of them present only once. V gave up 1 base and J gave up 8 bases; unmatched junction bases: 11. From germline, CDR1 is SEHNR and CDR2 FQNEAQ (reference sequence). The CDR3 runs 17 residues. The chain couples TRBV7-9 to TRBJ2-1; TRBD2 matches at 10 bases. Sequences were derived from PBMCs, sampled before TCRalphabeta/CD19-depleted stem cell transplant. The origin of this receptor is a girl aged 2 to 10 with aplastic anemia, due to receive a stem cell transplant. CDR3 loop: CASSLVRLAGVYDEQFF. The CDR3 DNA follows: TGTGCCAGCAGCTTAGTACGTCTAGCGGGAGTTTATGATGAGCAGTTCTTC.